These 32 T cell receptor beta chains originate from one sample sequenced in a study of low-dose radiotherapy and immunotherapy resistance in tumors. Primers used for first-strand cDNA, a TRAV- and TRBV-specific set, covered both alpha and beta chains. Amplification, which lasted around 22 PCR cycles, used a constant-region primer and V-primer adapter to amplify TCRs. TCRdb itself ran the reads through MiXCR, one entry per CDR3 protein. This sample has more than 85,000 distinct CDR3 sequences, with 9.4% found just once. Time point in this sample: before trial treatment. The sample here was PBMCs, taken before treatment. The receptors come from a male donor with prostate cancer.

This clonotype was picked up many times. The V gene is TRBV10-3, the J gene TRBJ1-1, with 8 nucleotides matching TRBD1. CDR1 and CDR2 from the germline V gene are ENHRY and SYGVKD. The CDR3 is 12 residues long. Trimming at V came to 6 bases and at J to 6 bases, leaving 3 bases not matched to a gene. CDR3 in amino acids: CAISPTGAEAFF. The CDR3 coding sequence is TGTGCCATCAGCCCGACAGGGGCTGAAGCTTTCTTT.

This clonotype was detected only a few times. V gene TRBV9 combines with J gene TRBJ1-5; 7 positions match TRBD1. Germline lookup yields CDR1 SGDLS and CDR2 YYNGEE. J lost 7 bases, V lost 3 bases, and 7 bases had no gene match. The CDR3 sequence is 14 residues long. The CDR3 spells CASSGGQHWQPQHF. CDR3 nucleotide sequence: TGTGCCAGCAGCGGGGGACAGCATTGGCAGCCCCAGCATTTT.

This clonotype was recorded many times. This sequence joins TRBV7-2 and TRBJ2-7, with 9 bases identical to TRBD2. The V gene end was trimmed by 5 bases and the J gene end by 6 bases; junction bases not matched to a gene: 8. The CDR3 totals 14 residues. From germline, CDR1 is SGHTA and CDR2 FQGNSA. CDR3 DNA: TGTGCCAGCAGCCCTAGCGGGATAATAGGCGAGCAGTACTTC. Translating it yields CASSPSGIIGEQYF.

This chain connects TRBV6-1 to TRBJ1-4; TRBD1 matches 7 bases. The V segment lost 10 bases and the J segment 8 bases; nucleotides outside the gene matches: 7. CDR3 length: 12 residues. Germline CDR1 reads MNHNS; CDR2 reads SASEGT. The CDR3 loop is CATRGWREKLFF. CDR3 nucleotides: TGTGCCACCAGGGGGTGGAGGGAAAAACTGTTTTTT.

This clonotype was seen ten or more times. The rearrangement uses TRBV20-1 and TRBJ2-7; 8 nucleotides line up with TRBD2. The CDR3 loop spans 12 amino acids. The germline V gene has CDR1 DFQATT and CDR2 SNEGSKA (reference sequence). V lost 3 bases, J lost 5 bases, and 3 bases stayed unmatched. The CDR3 loop is CSASPGGDEQYF. CDR3 sequence (DNA): TGCAGTGCTAGCCCCGGGGGGGACGAGCAGTACTTC.

This clonotype is categorized as medium-sized. The chain employs TRBV28 and TRBJ1-5; 8 bases match TRBD1. Germline V gives CDR1 MDHEN, CDR2 SYDVKM. V shed 5 bases, J shed 3 bases, and the junction held 9 bases outside the gene matches. The CDR3 covers 16 residues. CDR3 sequence (DNA): TGTGCCAGCAGTCCCGGACAGGGTCGAGTCAATCAGCCCCAGCATTTT. This gives the protein CASSPGQGRVNQPQHF.

This clonotype was observed many times. The chain uses TRBV5-4 and TRBJ2-2, with 10 bases matching TRBD2. This CDR3 spans 16 amino acids. Germline values: CDR1 SGHNT, CDR2 YYREEE (reference sequence). J gave up 5 bases and V 4 bases, and 8 bases lay outside the gene matches. DNA for the CDR3: TGTGCCAGCAGCGACTCTAGCGGGAGATTTACCGGGGAGCTGTTTTTT. It is translated as CASSDSSGRFTGELFF.

As to this clonotype: It differs at one base from a far larger clone, so likely a read error. This rearrangement joins TRBV6-1 to TRBJ2-7; the D call may be TRBD1 or TRBD2 (5 bases each). This CDR3 is 16 amino acids long. Germline CDR1 reads MNHNS; CDR2 reads SASEGT. The V gene lost 6 bases and the J gene lost 7 bases, with 25 bases spanning the gap. CDR3 protein: CASSLGGAVAYNEQYF. DNA of the CDR3: TGTGCCAGCAGCCTTGGGGGAGCGGTTGCCTACAATGAGCAGTACTTC.

This clonotype was detected ten times or more. The CDR3 sequence is CASREGGIGYEQYF. The DNA for the CDR3 is TGTGCCAGCAGGGAAGGGGGGATAGGGTACGAGCAGTACTTC. The V gene is TRBV27, the J gene TRBJ2-7, with D perhaps assigned TRBD1 or TRBD2 (6 bases each). The germline V gene has CDR1 MNHEY and CDR2 SMNVEV (reference sequence). Trimming cost V 6 bases and J 4 bases, with 16 bases left between them. The CDR3 covers 14 residues.

This clonotype appeared many times. The chain links TRBV20-1 to TRBJ2-5; 7 nucleotides line up with TRBD2. The CDR3 is 17 residues long. The trim removed 3 bases at V and 5 bases at J, leaving 18 bases unmatched. The germline V gene encodes CDR1 DFQATT and CDR2 SNEGSKA (reference sequence). The CDR3 is CSASVVGLGKKLETQYF. CDR3 nucleotide sequence: TGCAGTGCTAGTGTGGTTGGACTAGGGAAAAAGCTGGAGACCCAGTACTTC.

This rearrangement joins TRBV19 to TRBJ1-1; 7 positions match TRBD1. Germline CDR1 LNHDA, CDR2 SQIVND (reference sequence). J lost 3 bases, V lost 5 bases, and 6 bases had no gene match. The CDR3 is 14 residues long. DNA of the CDR3: TGTGCCAGTAGTGGGGACAGACTATACACTGAAGCTTTCTTT. This translates into CASSGDRLYTEAFF.

This clonotype came up many times. The CDR3 nucleotides read TGTGCCATCAGTGAGTCCGGGGTCGAGCAGTACTTC. Protein product: CAISESGVEQYF. This sequence joins TRBV10-3 and TRBJ2-7, with D tentatively TRBD2 (5 bases). V lost 0 bases and J lost 6, with 6 bases in between. The CDR3 runs 12 residues. Germline lookup yields CDR1 ENHRY and CDR2 SYGVKD.

This clonotype was observed many times. V and J are TRBV14 and TRBJ1-4, with D hard to call. The CDR3 sequence is 11 residues long. The V gene lost 3 bases and the J gene lost 6 bases, with 2 bases spanning the gap. The germline gives CDR1 SGHDN, CDR2 FVKESK. The CDR3 sequence is CASSQYEKLFF. The CDR3 DNA is TGTGCCAGCAGCCAGTATGAAAAACTGTTTTTT.

Ten or more counts support this clonotype. This sequence joins TRBV5-5 and TRBJ1-5; no definite D call. Germline V gene data show CDR1 as SGHKS and CDR2 as YYEKEE (reference sequence). This CDR3 contains 15 residues. V lost 0 bases and J lost 0, with 7 bases in between. The CDR3 nucleotides are TGTGCCAGCAGCTTGGACCATCTTAGCAATCAGCCCCAGCATTTT. It codes for CASSLDHLSNQPQHF.

The table lists this clonotype with many counts. The chain is built from TRBV20-1 and TRBJ1-5; 8 bases line up with TRBD1. The germline CDR1 and CDR2 sequences are DFQATT and SNEGSKA (reference sequence). V lost 5 bases, J lost 7 bases, and 13 bases stayed unmatched. CDR3 size: 15 residues. For the CDR3, the DNA is TGCAGTGCTCCCCAAGAGACAGGGGATTGGCAGCCCCAGCATTTT. Amino acid sequence: CSAPQETGDWQPQHF.

This clonotype was seen ten or more times. The chain is built from TRBV27 and TRBJ1-5; weak D call: TRBD1 (6 bases). The CDR3 runs to 15 residues. Germline CDR1 is MNHEY and CDR2 is SMNVEV (reference sequence). V was clipped by 2 bases and J by 7 bases, with 15 bases between them. The CDR3 spells CASSLGRGGEQPQHF. CDR3 coding DNA: TGTGCCAGCAGTTTAGGGCGAGGGGGGGAACAGCCCCAGCATTTT.

The table lists this clonotype with many counts. V gene TRBV6-1 combines with J gene TRBJ1-2, with no clear D. CDR3 length equals 14 residues. The germline V and J ends were trimmed by 1 base and 4 bases, with 10 bases remaining between them. Germline values: CDR1 MNHNS, CDR2 SASEGT. The CDR3 DNA reads TGTGCCAGCAGTGAAGAATCTGGCGGCTATGGCTACACCTTC. Residues: CASSEESGGYGYTF.

Turning to this clonotype: A read error is possible here, since a much larger clone lies one base away. The genes are TRBV13 and TRBJ2-7, with D perhaps TRBD2 (5 bases). The CDR3 is 13 residues long. Germline-derived CDR1 and CDR2 are PRHDT and FYEKMQ (reference sequence). The CDR3 DNA reads as TGTGCCAGCAGTGTGAGCGGTTCCTACGAGCTGTACTTC. Translation gives CASSVSGSYELYF.

In this sample, this clonotype turned up many times. The chain links TRBV20-1 to TRBJ1-1, with TRBD1 as a possible D gene (5 bases). CDR1 and CDR2 from the germline V gene are DFQATT and SNEGSKA (reference sequence). The CDR3 covers 13 residues. Trimming left V 6 bases short and J 4 bases short, with 15 bases between. The DNA for the CDR3 is TGCAGTGCCCCAGTCGGGGGTGGCACTGAAGCTTTCTTT. Protein product: CSAPVGGGTEAFF.

This clonotype was seen at least ten times. This sequence joins TRBV6-2 or TRBV6-3 and TRBJ2-5, with 7 nucleotides matching TRBD2. CDR3 size: 11 residues. Per the germline V gene, CDR1 is MNHEY and CDR2 is SVGEGT. V trimming: 5 bases; J trimming: 13 bases; junction bases outside the gene matches: 7. The chain's CDR3 is CASSQGREVYF. The CDR3 region has the DNA TGTGCCAGCAGTCAAGGCCGGGAGGTGTACTTC.

This clonotype was observed many times. The chain links TRBV10-3 to TRBJ1-2; D is unresolved. The V gene lost 0 bases and the J gene lost 4 bases, with 12 bases spanning the gap. Germline assignment: CDR1 ENHRY and CDR2 SYGVKD. The CDR3 extends over 15 amino acids. The CDR3 protein is CAISESYLEGYGYTF. DNA of the CDR3: TGTGCCATCAGTGAGTCGTATCTGGAGGGCTATGGCTACACCTTC.

Concerning this clonotype itself: A read error likely explains this, since a far larger clone differs by one base. The chain couples TRBV18 to TRBJ2-7; 9 nucleotides match TRBD2. The trim removed 8 bases at V and 7 bases at J, leaving 15 bases unmatched. The CDR3 length is 15 residues. Germline-derived CDR1 and CDR2 are KGHSH and LQKENI. The CDR3 is CASSRETSGRGEQYF. CDR3 coding DNA: TGTGCCAGCAGCCGAGAGACTAGCGGTCGAGGGGAGCAGTACTTC.

This clonotype was counted ten times or more. V usage is TRBV2 and J usage is TRBJ2-7, with D perhaps given as TRBD1 or TRBD2 (5 bases each). Germline CDR1 reads SNHLY; CDR2 reads FYNNEI. This CDR3 spans 15 amino acids. V was pared by 6 bases and J by 1 base, with 16 bases between. This CDR3 is CASSGAHGRSYEQYF. The CDR3 DNA sequence: TGTGCCAGCAGCGGGGCGCATGGCAGGTCCTACGAGCAGTACTTC.

This clonotype occurred many times. This chain links TRBV28 with TRBJ1-5; D is uncertain. The CDR3 totals 17 residues. Looked up from germline, CDR1 is MDHEN and CDR2 is SYDVKM. Trimming removed 4 bases at V and 7 bases at J, with 23 bases between. The CDR3 is CASSSNPWAGIGQPQHF. CDR3 bases: TGTGCCAGCAGTTCCAACCCGTGGGCGGGGATCGGGCAGCCCCAGCATTTT.

This clonotype was observed many times. This rearrangement joins TRBV29-1 to TRBJ2-7; TRBD1 is a possible D gene (6 bases). Germline V gene data show CDR1 as SQVTM and CDR2 as ANQGSEA. The V end was cut by 5 bases, the J end by 4 bases, with 12 bases between. The CDR3 runs to 12 residues. DNA for the CDR3: TGCAGCGTTCGAGTCCAGGGGTACGAGCAGTACTTC. Translated, it gives CSVRVQGYEQYF.

Turning to this clonotype: A far larger clone is a single base away, which makes a read error likely. The chain joins TRBV28 to TRBJ2-1; D is perhaps TRBD1 (5 bases). Germline V gene lookup returns CDR1 MDHEN and CDR2 SYDVKM. This CDR3 comprises 14 residues. The CDR3 reads CATSETGLSYEQFF. In DNA, the CDR3 is TGTGCCACCAGTGAAACAGGCCTCTCCTACGAGCAGTTCTTC.

This clonotype was detected only a few times. V and J are TRBV27 and TRBJ2-7; D uncertain. Looked up from germline, CDR1 is MNHEY and CDR2 is SMNVEV (reference sequence). The V and J ends lost 2 bases and 1 base respectively, with 9 bases between them. This CDR3 has 14 amino acids. CDR3 sequence: CASSLQAASYEQYF. CDR3 bases: TGTGCCAGCAGTTTACAAGCTGCGTCCTACGAGCAGTACTTC.

This clonotype was counted ten times or more. The rearrangement joins TRBV19 to TRBJ2-1, with D unresolved. Germline CDR1 is LNHDA and CDR2 is SQIVND (reference sequence). This CDR3 is built from 12 residues. V was clipped by 5 bases and J by 11 bases, with 13 bases between them. CDR3 DNA sequence: TGTGCCAGTAGTCTGACCGGCCCCCAGCAGTTCTTC. It is translated as CASSLTGPQQFF.

The sample holds many counts of this clonotype. V and J are TRBV12-3 or TRBV12-4 and TRBJ1-5; no clear D. The CDR3 is 12 amino acids. V gave up 6 bases and J gave up 6 bases, with 9 bases separating them. DNA for the CDR3: TGTGCCAGCAGGGGGTCGGGTCAGCCCCAGCATTTT. It translates to CASRGSGQPQHF.

In its sample, this clonotype was seen many times. The rearrangement joins TRBV5-1 to TRBJ2-4, with D unclear. CDR1 is SGHRS and CDR2 is YFSETQ in the germline V gene. V lost 4 bases to trimming and J lost 2 bases, with 4 bases between them. The CDR3 is 12 amino acids. The DNA of the CDR3 is TGCGCCAGCAGCGGGTCCAAAAACATTCAGTACTTC. Translating it yields CASSGSKNIQYF.

This clonotype was seen repeatedly, ten times or more. The chain is built from TRBV30 and TRBJ2-2; no clear D. CDR1 and CDR2 from the germline V gene are GTSNPN and SVGIG (reference sequence). V lost 0 bases and J lost 6, with 14 bases in between. CDR3 size: 15 residues. The CDR3 nucleotides are TGTGCCTGGAGTGTACAACTGGGAAACGCCGGGGAGCTGTTTTTT. Residues: CAWSVQLGNAGELFF. The full variable domain, its missing parts supplied by reference TRBV30 and TRBJ2-2, is SQTIHQWPATLVQPVGSPLSLECTVEGTSNPNLYWYRQAAGRGLQLLFYSVGIGQISSEVPQNLSASRPQDRQFILSSKKLLLSDSGFYLCAWSVQLGNAGELFFGEGSRLTVL.

This clonotype occurred many times. This chain links TRBV2 with TRBJ2-7, with D tentatively TRBD1 (5 bases). The CDR3 extends over 14 amino acids. Looked up from germline, CDR1 is SNHLY and CDR2 is FYNNEI. Trimming shortened V by 6 bases and J by 3 bases, and 15 bases separated the two germline ends. CDR3 bases: TGTGCCAGCAGCGCAATGGATGACAGCTACGAGCAGTACTTC. Protein product: CASSAMDDSYEQYF.